This T cell receptor beta chain originates from a study of CD8+ T cells in alopecia areata. V was clipped by 8 bases and J by 6 bases; unmatched bases: 11. Germline V CDR1 and CDR2: SNHLY, FYNNEI. The CDR3 spans 14 residues. Peripheral blood, together with lesional scalp punch biopsies, was collected from alopecia areata patients. Once RNA had been extracted, it was reverse transcribed into cDNA to act as the sequencing template. Sequencing used immunoSEQ multiplex PCR; TCRdb keeps in-frame clones, though not all of them. The sample records about 140,000 clones, 45% to 60% being singletons. Sequences were derived from CD4+ T cells sorted from blood, sampled at week 0. The TCR originated in a human donor with alopecia areata. The chain combines TRBV2 with TRBJ2-7; 9 nucleotides agree with TRBD1. CDR3 nucleotides: TGTGCCAGCGGCCGGGACAGGGAGATCGGCGAGCAGTACTTC. Translation gives CASGRDREIGEQYF.